Listed below are T cell receptor beta chains from one sample, sequenced in a study of T cell responses to AZD1222 COVID-19 vaccine. Only in-frame clones appear in the TCRdb table, and some are missing; sequencing was by immunoSEQ multiplex PCR. The sample shows more than 85,000 clones, 88% of them seen only once. Specimen: peripheral blood, collected on day 0 of AZD1222 vaccination. The source is an adult in good health. Each CDR3 is given with its conserved first and last residue. D genes are given only for firm matches. Clone size is stated in some rows and not others, as once, few, many or a class when expanded.

CDR3nt: TGTGCCAGCAGGCGGGGACTCCGCTCCTACGAGCAGTACTTC
CDR3aa: CASRRGLRSYEQYF
d_gene: .
j_gene: TRBJ2-7
v_gene: TRBV11-2
abundance: .

CDR3nt: TGCAGCGCTGTAGGTGGGACAGGAGATACGCAGTATTTT
CDR3aa: CSAVGGTGDTQYF
d_gene: TRBD1
j_gene: TRBJ2-3
v_gene: TRBV29-1
abundance: .

CDR3nt: TGTGCCAGCTCACCCGGCAGGGATCAGCCCCAGCATTTT
CDR3aa: CASSPGRDQPQHF
d_gene: .
j_gene: TRBJ1-5
v_gene: TRBV18
abundance: .

CDR3nt: TGTGCCAGCAGCTTGCCCGGGACTAGCGGAGATACGCAGTATTTT
CDR3aa: CASSLPGTSGDTQYF
d_gene: TRBD2
j_gene: TRBJ2-3
v_gene: TRBV5-5
abundance: .

CDR3nt: TGTGCCTGGGGCTCTGGACAGGGTGTAACTGAAGCTTTCTTT
CDR3aa: CAWGSGQGVTEAFF
d_gene: TRBD1
j_gene: TRBJ1-1
v_gene: TRBV30
abundance: .

CDR3nt: TGTGCCAGCAACTCCGTAAGCTCTGGAAACACCATATATTTT
CDR3aa: CASNSVSSGNTIYF
d_gene: .
j_gene: TRBJ1-3
v_gene: TRBV3-1/TRBV3-2
abundance: .

CDR3nt: TGTGCCAGCAGCCTCGGGCCTAACACTGAAGCTTTCTTT
CDR3aa: CASSLGPNTEAFF
d_gene: .
j_gene: TRBJ1-1
v_gene: TRBV5-5
abundance: once

CDR3nt: TGCGCCAGCAGCTTGGAACTGGTAAGGGACACTGAAGCTTTCTTT
CDR3aa: CASSLELVRDTEAFF
d_gene: .
j_gene: TRBJ1-1
v_gene: TRBV5-1
abundance: once

CDR3nt: TGTGCTACAGCAGGGCTAGCGGGAGCCACCGGGGAGCTGTTTTTT
CDR3aa: CATAGLAGATGELFF
d_gene: TRBD2
j_gene: TRBJ2-2
v_gene: TRBV6-5
abundance: .

CDR3nt: TGCGCCAGCAGCCAAGGGGGGAGGACGGGCTACACCTTC
CDR3aa: CASSQGGRTGYTF
d_gene: .
j_gene: TRBJ1-2
v_gene: TRBV4-1
abundance: .

CDR3nt: TGTGCCACTTCGTTAGCCAGATCTAACTATGGCTACACCTTC
CDR3aa: CATSLARSNYGYTF
d_gene: .
j_gene: TRBJ1-2
v_gene: TRBV6-6
abundance: .

CDR3nt: TGTGCCAGTACCTATAGGGAGACCCAGTACTTC
CDR3aa: CASTYRETQYF
d_gene: .
j_gene: TRBJ2-5
v_gene: TRBV19
abundance: .

CDR3nt: TGTGCCAGCAGCTTGCGGGGTTTCTCTGGAAACACCATATATTTT
CDR3aa: CASSLRGFSGNTIYF
d_gene: .
j_gene: TRBJ1-3
v_gene: TRBV5-4
abundance: .

CDR3nt: TGTGCCATCAGTGCCGGGGAGGGGAGGAGAACTGAAGCTTTCTTT
CDR3aa: CAISAGEGRRTEAFF
d_gene: .
j_gene: TRBJ1-1
v_gene: TRBV10-3
abundance: .

CDR3nt: TGCGCCAGCAGCTTGGCCACTGCTGGAAACACCATATATTTT
CDR3aa: CASSLATAGNTIYF
d_gene: .
j_gene: TRBJ1-3
v_gene: TRBV5-1
abundance: once

CDR3nt: TGTGCCAGCAGTTTAAAGCTATACGAGCAGTACTTC
CDR3aa: CASSLKLYEQYF
d_gene: .
j_gene: TRBJ2-7
v_gene: TRBV28
abundance: .

CDR3nt: TGTGCCAGCAGGTCGGGACTCCTGAACACCGGGGAGCTGTTTTTT
CDR3aa: CASRSGLLNTGELFF
d_gene: .
j_gene: TRBJ2-2
v_gene: TRBV2
abundance: .

CDR3nt: TGTGCCAGCAGTGCCCTAGCCAAAAACATTCAGTACTTC
CDR3aa: CASSALAKNIQYF
d_gene: .
j_gene: TRBJ2-4
v_gene: TRBV2
abundance: once

CDR3nt: TGTGCCAGCAGTGGAGGCAGGGAAGACGAGCAGTACTTC
CDR3aa: CASSGGREDEQYF
d_gene: .
j_gene: TRBJ2-7
v_gene: TRBV2
abundance: .

CDR3nt: TGTGCCAGCTCCTATACAGGGAAACAGCCCCAGCATTTT
CDR3aa: CASSYTGKQPQHF
d_gene: .
j_gene: TRBJ1-5
v_gene: TRBV6-5
abundance: .

CDR3nt: TGCAGCGTTGGATCCTTGGCTAGCGGGAGGCTGGGTGAGCAGTTCTTC
CDR3aa: CSVGSLASGRLGEQFF
d_gene: TRBD2
j_gene: TRBJ2-1
v_gene: TRBV29-1
abundance: .

CDR3nt: TGTGCCAGCAGCCCACACCAGGGGGTAAACACCATATATTTT
CDR3aa: CASSPHQGVNTIYF
d_gene: TRBD1
j_gene: TRBJ1-3
v_gene: TRBV7-2
abundance: .

CDR3nt: TGTGCCAGCAGCCAATGGAAGCGGGCCTACGAGCAGTACTTC
CDR3aa: CASSQWKRAYEQYF
d_gene: .
j_gene: TRBJ2-7
v_gene: TRBV3-1/TRBV3-2
abundance: .

CDR3nt: TGCGCCAGCAGCCAAGAATATGGATCAACTAGTAGATCCGGGGAGCTGTTTTTT
CDR3aa: CASSQEYGSTSRSGELFF
d_gene: .
j_gene: TRBJ2-2
v_gene: TRBV4-1
abundance: .

CDR3nt: TGTGCCAGCAGCCCCCGGAACTATGGCTACACCTTC
CDR3aa: CASSPRNYGYTF
d_gene: .
j_gene: TRBJ1-2
v_gene: TRBV5-8
abundance: .

CDR3nt: TGCGCCAGCAGCCAAGATTTCCGACAGGGCTTGGGGGCAGATACGCAGTATTTT
CDR3aa: CASSQDFRQGLGADTQYF
d_gene: TRBD1
j_gene: TRBJ2-3
v_gene: TRBV4-1
abundance: .

CDR3nt: TGTGCCAGCAGCCTCGGGACTTCTCCCACAGATACGCAGTATTTT
CDR3aa: CASSLGTSPTDTQYF
d_gene: .
j_gene: TRBJ2-3
v_gene: TRBV7-7
abundance: .

CDR3nt: TGTGCCTGGAGTGTACCGCCGGAGACCCAGTACTTC
CDR3aa: CAWSVPPETQYF
d_gene: .
j_gene: TRBJ2-5
v_gene: TRBV30
abundance: .

CDR3nt: TGTGCCAGCAGCCAGGCCGGGACAGTTAACTACACCTTC
CDR3aa: CASSQAGTVNYTF
d_gene: TRBD1
j_gene: TRBJ1-2
v_gene: TRBV3-1/TRBV3-2
abundance: .

CDR3nt: TGTGCCAGCAGCTTGGGGGGCGCGGCGTTACGCACAGATACGCAGTATTTT
CDR3aa: CASSLGGAALRTDTQYF
d_gene: .
j_gene: TRBJ2-3
v_gene: TRBV5-4
abundance: .

CDR3nt: TGTGCCAGCAGTTCCGGATCCTTGGTAGCTTTCTTT
CDR3aa: CASSSGSLVAFF
d_gene: .
j_gene: TRBJ1-1
v_gene: TRBV27
abundance: .

CDR3nt: TGTGCCAGCACTTCAGGGGGGTACGAGCAGTACTTC
CDR3aa: CASTSGGYEQYF
d_gene: .
j_gene: TRBJ2-7
v_gene: TRBV28
abundance: few

CDR3nt: TGTGCCAGCAGCTTGGACAGGGCCAACTATGGCTACACCTTC
CDR3aa: CASSLDRANYGYTF
d_gene: .
j_gene: TRBJ1-2
v_gene: TRBV5-4
abundance: .

CDR3nt: TGTGCCAGCAGCTTAGGACAGATCGAGGCCACCACGCAGTATTTT
CDR3aa: CASSLGQIEATTQYF
d_gene: .
j_gene: TRBJ2-3
v_gene: TRBV5-4
abundance: .

CDR3nt: TGTGCCAGCAGTTTCCCTAACACAGATACGCAGTATTTT
CDR3aa: CASSFPNTDTQYF
d_gene: .
j_gene: TRBJ2-3
v_gene: TRBV27
abundance: .

CDR3nt: TGTGCCAGCAGCCGAGGACTAGCGGGGTCCACAGATACGCAGTATTTT
CDR3aa: CASSRGLAGSTDTQYF
d_gene: TRBD2
j_gene: TRBJ2-3
v_gene: TRBV6-2/TRBV6-3
abundance: .

CDR3nt: TGTGCCAGCAGCTTACCTCAGACAGTTCAAGATACGCAGTATTTT
CDR3aa: CASSLPQTVQDTQYF
d_gene: .
j_gene: TRBJ2-3
v_gene: TRBV7-8
abundance: .

CDR3nt: TGTGCCAGTTCGAATACCAATCAGCCCCAGCATTTT
CDR3aa: CASSNTNQPQHF
d_gene: .
j_gene: TRBJ1-5
v_gene: TRBV19
abundance: .

CDR3nt: TGTGCCAGCAGTCCCCCGGGACTAGCGCGATACGAGCAGTACTTC
CDR3aa: CASSPPGLARYEQYF
d_gene: TRBD2
j_gene: TRBJ2-7
v_gene: TRBV28
abundance: .

CDR3nt: TGTGCCAGCAGTCCGGGACAGGGAAATGAAAAACTGTTTTTT
CDR3aa: CASSPGQGNEKLFF
d_gene: TRBD1
j_gene: TRBJ1-4
v_gene: TRBV28
abundance: .

CDR3nt: TGTGCCTGGAGAACCGGGCAGGGTCGCGGCACTGAAGCTTTCTTT
CDR3aa: CAWRTGQGRGTEAFF
d_gene: .
j_gene: TRBJ1-1
v_gene: TRBV30
abundance: .

CDR3nt: TGTGCCTGGAGCGATGGACTAGTCAAGTACTTC
CDR3aa: CAWSDGLVKYF
d_gene: TRBD2
j_gene: TRBJ2-7
v_gene: TRBV30
abundance: .

CDR3nt: TGTGCCAGCTCACCAATTAAGAGGGAGCCCCAGCATTTT
CDR3aa: CASSPIKREPQHF
d_gene: .
j_gene: TRBJ1-5
v_gene: TRBV18
abundance: .

CDR3nt: TGTGCCAGCAGTCCTCAGGGGGCGGCCCCCGAGCAGTACTTC
CDR3aa: CASSPQGAAPEQYF
d_gene: TRBD1
j_gene: TRBJ2-7
v_gene: TRBV25-1
abundance: .

CDR3nt: TGTGCCAGCTCACTCCCGGGACAGGGGACCACCGGGGAGCTGTTTTTT
CDR3aa: CASSLPGQGTTGELFF
d_gene: TRBD1
j_gene: TRBJ2-2
v_gene: TRBV18
abundance: .

CDR3nt: TGTGCCAGCAGCTTAGCTGGGCGCACAGATACGCAGTATTTT
CDR3aa: CASSLAGRTDTQYF
d_gene: .
j_gene: TRBJ2-3
v_gene: TRBV5-4
abundance: .

CDR3nt: TGTGCCAGCAGTTACTCGATGCGGGAGGATTACGAGCAGTACTTC
CDR3aa: CASSYSMREDYEQYF
d_gene: TRBD2
j_gene: TRBJ2-7
v_gene: TRBV6-5
abundance: .

CDR3nt: TGTGCCAGCAGCGCAACCGGGACAGGGGGTAGCGAGCAGTACTTC
CDR3aa: CASSATGTGGSEQYF
d_gene: TRBD1
j_gene: TRBJ2-7
v_gene: TRBV2
abundance: .

CDR3nt: TGTGCCAGCAGCGATAAAAAGAGCGGCAGTCAAAATCAGCCCCAGCATTTT
CDR3aa: CASSDKKSGSQNQPQHF
d_gene: .
j_gene: TRBJ1-5
v_gene: TRBV7-8
abundance: few

CDR3nt: TGTGCCACCACCGAAGGGGCGCCTTCAATGGAAGCTTTCTTT
CDR3aa: CATTEGAPSMEAFF
d_gene: .
j_gene: TRBJ1-1
v_gene: TRBV28
abundance: .

CDR3nt: TGCGCCAGCAGCTTGTTGGCTAGCGGGGGGATCACCGGGGAGCTGTTTTTT
CDR3aa: CASSLLASGGITGELFF
d_gene: TRBD2
j_gene: TRBJ2-2
v_gene: TRBV5-1
abundance: .

CDR3nt: TGTGCCAGCAGCTTGTCGGTCAGAAGCTCTGGAAACACCATATATTTT
CDR3aa: CASSLSVRSSGNTIYF
d_gene: .
j_gene: TRBJ1-3
v_gene: TRBV5-8
abundance: .

CDR3nt: TGCAGTGCTAGACAGGGATGGTACCAGCATTTT
CDR3aa: CSARQGWYQHF
d_gene: .
j_gene: TRBJ1-5
v_gene: TRBV20-1
abundance: few

CDR3nt: TGTGCCAGCACTGGGGACAGGCATCCCTACGAGCAGTACTTC
CDR3aa: CASTGDRHPYEQYF
d_gene: TRBD1
j_gene: TRBJ2-7
v_gene: TRBV6-5
abundance: .

CDR3nt: TGTGCCAGCTCACCACGAGCGGGAGGCGCAGATACGCAGTATTTT
CDR3aa: CASSPRAGGADTQYF
d_gene: TRBD2
j_gene: TRBJ2-3
v_gene: TRBV18
abundance: .

CDR3nt: TGCGCCAGCAGAACCCCCGGGAGCACCTACAATGAGCAGTTCTTC
CDR3aa: CASRTPGSTYNEQFF
d_gene: .
j_gene: TRBJ2-1
v_gene: TRBV5-1
abundance: .

CDR3nt: TGTGCCAGTGGCGGTGCTAGCTCCTACGAGCAGTACTTC
CDR3aa: CASGGASSYEQYF
d_gene: .
j_gene: TRBJ2-7
v_gene: TRBV28
abundance: .

CDR3nt: TGTGCCAGCTCACCGGGGACAGGGCCTGGGGCCAACGTCCTGACTTTC
CDR3aa: CASSPGTGPGANVLTF
d_gene: TRBD1
j_gene: TRBJ2-6
v_gene: TRBV18
abundance: few

CDR3nt: TGTGCCAGCAGCCTAGATGGGACGGGAGGGCCGGTCTTC
CDR3aa: CASSLDGTGGPVF
d_gene: TRBD2
j_gene: TRBJ2-1
v_gene: TRBV7-2
abundance: .

CDR3nt: TGTGCCAGCAGTTCCTTAGGGCGGGAGGGTCGCGAGACCCAGTACTTC
CDR3aa: CASSSLGREGRETQYF
d_gene: TRBD2
j_gene: TRBJ2-5
v_gene: TRBV28
abundance: .